The rows below give T cell receptor beta chains drawn from one sample of a study of blood T cell repertoires in COVID-19. TCRdb's table, derived via immunoSEQ multiplex PCR, lists solely in-frame clones and lacks some. Of some 250,000 clones listed, approximately 80% were seen once; the top ten hold more than 25%. The sequencing input was peripheral blood. The origin of the receptors is a man aged 35-49 years with acute or convalescent COVID-19. CDR3s include the opening cysteine and the closing phenylalanine or tryptophan. The D gene is left open where the match is weak. A row's size may be missing; if present it is once, few, many or a size class.

J | size | D | V | DNA | CDR3
TRBJ1-2 | few | NA | TRBV6-5 | TGTGCCAGCCATCGGGGGGCAGAGGCCTATGGCTACACCTTC | CASHRGAEAYGYTF
TRBJ1-1 | NA | NA | TRBV5-1 | TGCGCCAGCAGCTTTCGTGGACAGATGAACACTGAAGCTTTCTTT | CASSFRGQMNTEAFF
TRBJ2-1 | NA | TRBD2 | TRBV19 | TGTGCCAGTAGTCCTATTCGGACAAGAACTAGCGACAATGAGCAGTTCTTC | CASSPIRTRTSDNEQFF
TRBJ1-5 | NA | NA | TRBV19 | TGTGCCAGTAGTAAATTGCAGAGCAATCAGCCCCAGCATTTT | CASSKLQSNQPQHF
TRBJ1-1 | NA | TRBD1 | TRBV28 | TGTGCCAGCAGAACCGGGACAGGTAACACTGAAGCTTTCTTT | CASRTGTGNTEAFF
TRBJ1-2 | NA | NA | TRBV5-6 | TGTGCCAGCAGGGGGCAGGGGTTGAGCTATGGCTACACCTTC | CASRGQGLSYGYTF
TRBJ2-6 | NA | TRBD2 | TRBV7-9 | TGTGCCAGCAGCTTAGTTTTTGGAGCGGGAGGGGCCAACGTCCTGACTTTC | CASSLVFGAGGANVLTF
TRBJ1-1 | NA | TRBD1 | TRBV7-8 | TGTGCCAGCAGCAACGACAGGGGGGTTGTAGCTTTCTTT | CASSNDRGVVAFF
TRBJ2-2 | NA | NA | TRBV19 | TGTGCCAGCTTAGGATCGTCGGGAGCCCCCACCGGGGAGCTGTTTTTT | CASLGSSGAPTGELFF
TRBJ2-7 | few | TRBD2 | TRBV7-3 | TGTGCCAGCAGCTTGACTAGCGGGGTTTTATACGAGCAGTACTTC | CASSLTSGVLYEQYF
TRBJ1-2 | NA | NA | TRBV6-1 | TGTGCCAGCAGTGACAGTAACTATGGCTACACCTTC | CASSDSNYGYTF
TRBJ2-3 | NA | TRBD1 | TRBV2 | TGTGCCAGCAGTGACTTATACCCCCGGGACAGGGGCACAGATACGCAGTATTTT | CASSDLYPRDRGTDTQYF
TRBJ1-1 | NA | NA | TRBV11-2 | TGTGCCAGCAGCTCAGGCGGGGCATTTATGAACACTGAAGCTTTCTTT | CASSSGGAFMNTEAFF
TRBJ2-5 | once | TRBD2 | TRBV3-1/TRBV3-2 | TGTGCCAGCAGCCGAGGGGACTACTCAAAAGAGACCCAGTACTTC | CASSRGDYSKETQYF
TRBJ2-7 | NA | NA | TRBV6-2/TRBV6-3 | TGTGCCAGCAGTCAAACCGGGAGCTTGCAGTACTTC | CASSQTGSLQYF
TRBJ1-3 | NA | NA | TRBV7-2 | TGTGCCAGCAGCCCGGGACATTTCTCTGGAAACACCATATATTTT | CASSPGHFSGNTIYF
TRBJ2-3 | once | NA | TRBV21-1 | TGTGCCAGCAGCAGAGAACTAGACAGGGGCCACATCACAGATACGCAGTATTTT | CASSRELDRGHITDTQYF
TRBJ2-7 | NA | NA | TRBV19 | TGTGCCAGTGCCGGGGGTCTCGACGAGCAGTACTTC | CASAGGLDEQYF
TRBJ2-7 | NA | TRBD1 | TRBV5-1 | TGCGCCAGCAGCCCGGGGACAGGAATCTCCTACGAGCAGTACTTC | CASSPGTGISYEQYF
TRBJ2-7 | NA | TRBD1 | TRBV5-1 | TGCGCCAGCAGCTTGGAAGGGACAGGGGTCGACGAGCAGTACTTC | CASSLEGTGVDEQYF
TRBJ2-7 | NA | NA | TRBV21-1 | TGTGCCAGCAGCAAGCAGGGGATCCCCCCTGACGAGCAGTACTTC | CASSKQGIPPDEQYF
TRBJ2-7 | NA | TRBD2 | TRBV13 | TGTGCCAGCAGCTTAGCGTATTTAGCGGGAAGTTCTCGTGAGCAGTACTTC | CASSLAYLAGSSREQYF
TRBJ2-3 | NA | NA | TRBV29-1 | TGCAGCGTCACAGGAGTGGGCACAGATACGCAGTATTTT | CSVTGVGTDTQYF
TRBJ1-1 | NA | NA | TRBV11-1 | TGTGCCAGCAGCTTCGGGTGGAACACTGAAGCTTTCTTT | CASSFGWNTEAFF
TRBJ2-6 | once | NA | TRBV5-1 | TGCGCCAGCAGCTTGGGGGCCTTCTCTGGGGCCAACGTCCTGACTTTC | CASSLGAFSGANVLTF
TRBJ2-3 | NA | NA | TRBV3-1/TRBV3-2 | TGTGCCAGCAGCCAAGAGGAGACGCAGTATTTT | CASSQEETQYF
TRBJ1-2 | NA | TRBD1 | TRBV6-5 | TGTGCCAGCAGTCAGGGGGGAGGAGCCTACACCTTC | CASSQGGGAYTF
TRBJ1-6 | few | NA | TRBV5-8 | TGTGCCAGCAGCTTTAGTTCACCCCTCCACTTT | CASSFSSPLHF
TRBJ1-2 | few | TRBD1 | TRBV3-1/TRBV3-2 | TGTGCCAGCAGCCGCGGACAGGGGGTGGATTTC | CASSRGQGVDF
TRBJ1-4 | NA | NA | TRBV3-1/TRBV3-2 | TGTGCCAGCAGCGGCTATGAAAAACTGTTTTTT | CASSGYEKLFF
TRBJ1-1 | NA | NA | TRBV14 | TGTGCCAGCAGCCAATCCTGGGAGATAGAAGCTTTCTTT | CASSQSWEIEAFF
TRBJ1-5 | NA | TRBD1 | TRBV11-2 | TGTGCCAGCAGCGCTGGGACAGGGGGTATGAGCAATCAGCCCCAGCATTTT | CASSAGTGGMSNQPQHF
TRBJ1-3 | once | TRBD1 | TRBV25-1 | TGTGCCAGCAGCGATACCGGGACAGGGGCCTCTGGAAACACCATATATTTT | CASSDTGTGASGNTIYF
TRBJ1-5 | once | NA | TRBV6-6 | TGTGCCACCTCAACTCAAGATCCGGGGTTCTCTGGGCCCCAGCATTTT | CATSTQDPGFSGPQHF
TRBJ1-3 | NA | NA | TRBV10-1 | TGCGCCAGTGCGCTCAGGTGGTATGACTCTGGAAACACCATATATTTT | CASALRWYDSGNTIYF
TRBJ1-2 | NA | NA | TRBV21-1 | TGTGCCACCTCACGGTACGGGATACTTAAATTTTCTAACTATGGCTACACCTTC | CATSRYGILKFSNYGYTF
TRBJ1-1 | NA | TRBD1 | TRBV10-3 | TGTGCCATCAGTGAGTCGACAGGGGGTTTGACTGAAGCTTTCTTT | CAISESTGGLTEAFF